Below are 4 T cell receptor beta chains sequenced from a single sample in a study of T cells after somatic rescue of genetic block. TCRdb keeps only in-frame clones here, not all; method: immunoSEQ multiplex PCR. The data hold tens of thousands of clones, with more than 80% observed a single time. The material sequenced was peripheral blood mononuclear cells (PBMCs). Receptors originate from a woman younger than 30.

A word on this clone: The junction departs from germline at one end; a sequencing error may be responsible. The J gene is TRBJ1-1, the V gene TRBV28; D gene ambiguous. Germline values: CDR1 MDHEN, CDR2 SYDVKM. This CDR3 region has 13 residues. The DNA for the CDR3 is TGTGCCATCAGTGTTCTGATGAACACTGAAGCTTTCTTT. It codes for CAISVLMNTEAFF.

CDR3 protein: CASSLFSSGSGDTQYF. In nucleotides, the CDR3 is TGTGCCAGCAGTTTATTCTCTAGCGGGAGTGGAGATACGCAGTATTTT. The rearrangement joins TRBV27 to TRBJ2-3, with 10 bases that match TRBD2. CDR1 and CDR2 (germline): MNHEY, SMNVEV (reference sequence). This CDR3 contains 16 residues. Trimming took 1 base from V and 5 from J; bases not matched to a gene: 6.

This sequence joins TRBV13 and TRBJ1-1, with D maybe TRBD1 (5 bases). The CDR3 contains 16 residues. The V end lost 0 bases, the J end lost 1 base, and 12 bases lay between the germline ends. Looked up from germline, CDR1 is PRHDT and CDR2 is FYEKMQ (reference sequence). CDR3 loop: CASSLGPSGQNTEAFF. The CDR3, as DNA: TGTGCCAGCAGCTTAGGCCCAAGTGGACAGAACACTGAAGCTTTCTTT.

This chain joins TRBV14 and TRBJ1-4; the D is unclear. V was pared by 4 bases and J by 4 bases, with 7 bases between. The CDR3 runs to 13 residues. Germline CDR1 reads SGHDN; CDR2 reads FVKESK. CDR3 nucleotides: TGTGCCAGCAGCCGAGACCTTAATGAAAAACTGTTTTTT. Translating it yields CASSRDLNEKLFF. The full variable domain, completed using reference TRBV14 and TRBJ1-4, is EAGVTQFPSHSVIEKGQTVTLRCDPISGHDNLYWYRRVMGKEIKFLLHFVKESKQDESGMPNNRFLAERTGGTYSTLKVQPAELEDSGVYFCASSRDLNEKLFFGSGTQLSVL.